This is a list of T cell receptor beta chains from one sample in a study of blood T cell repertoires in COVID-19. Libraries were prepared by immunoSEQ multiplex PCR; TCRdb keeps only in-frame clonotypes and omits some of them. The table has 60,000 to 75,000 clones, roughly 78% seen once. Specimen: peripheral blood. Source of these receptors: a man in his sixties with active or convalescent COVID-19. Both conserved end residues are trimmed from each CDR3.

>TRBV5-4|TRBJ2-3
ASSLDSTDTQY
>TRBV10-1|TRBJ2-7
ASSTGQGYEQY
>TRBV7-8|TRBJ2-5
ASSLFGLAGLETQY
>TRBV5-1|TRBJ1-2
ASSLMGQKAGDGYT
>TRBV5-1|TRBJ1-4
ASRMTGSDEKLF
>TRBV7-9|TRBJ1-1
ASMLGTGEVAF
>TRBV5-4|TRBJ1-1
ASSRPGTEVPEAF
>TRBV3-1/TRBV3-2|TRBJ2-1
ASSQARGAWNEQF
>TRBV12-5|TRBJ2-7
ASGLGQGADEQY
>TRBV11-2|TRBJ1-5
ASSLEGGDQPQH
>TRBV28|TRBJ1-2
ASNLGGTNYGYT
>TRBV2|TRBJ1-5
ASSGGGGGSGQPQH
>TRBV6-6|TRBJ1-5
ASSSFNQPQH
>TRBV5-1|TRBJ2-3
ASSRDSGTDTQY
>TRBV5-1|TRBJ1-2
ASSLNGGGNYGYT
>TRBV2|TRBJ1-6
ASKEESSYNSPLH
>TRBV7-2|TRBJ1-5
ASSSLGRGIHQPQH
>TRBV6-1|TRBJ1-6
ASSVTGNGQYNSPLH
>TRBV2|TRBJ1-1
ASSMGPGAAF
>TRBV29-1|TRBJ1-3
SVYSYREGFSGNTIY
>TRBV18|TRBJ2-2
ASSPGTDNTGELF
>TRBV7-6|TRBJ2-2
ASSLKLAGGSTGELF
>TRBV6-2/TRBV6-3|TRBJ1-2
ASSASGVYGYT
>TRBV28|TRBJ2-5
ASSFSIKKRGFGETQY
>TRBV7-9|TRBJ2-5
ASSTPGLQETQY
>TRBV6-5|TRBJ1-1
ASSPMTGGNTEAF
>TRBV3-1/TRBV3-2|TRBJ1-2
ASSMADGYT
>TRBV28|TRBJ1-2
ASSQAGTGGQANYGYT
>TRBV21-1|TRBJ1-1
ASSKVGGGSLWTEAF
>TRBV7-2|TRBJ2-5
ASSLGSSLQETQY
>TRBV5-6|TRBJ2-5
ASSVSGQYQETQY
>TRBV10-2|TRBJ1-3
ASRQAVSGNTIY
>TRBV28|TRBJ1-5
ASGGLGRQPQH
>TRBV3-1/TRBV3-2|TRBJ1-1
ASSHQGVPEAF
>TRBV7-9|TRBJ2-7
ASSLARGAEQY
>TRBV19|TRBJ1-2
ASRGTGSHGRGYT
>TRBV5-6|TRBJ1-5
ASSLTRNQPQH
>TRBV4-1|TRBJ2-3
ASTATGLSTDTQY
>TRBV3-1/TRBV3-2|TRBJ1-4
ASSPRRDREKLF
>TRBV4-2|TRBJ2-3
ASSREKRDRGDGDTQY
>TRBV4-1|TRBJ1-4
ASSQGTTVEKLF
>TRBV19|TRBJ1-5
ASSIDGEYNQPQH
>TRBV7-2|TRBJ2-1
ASSSGLARNNEQF
>TRBV28|TRBJ1-3
ASSPRQGNRNTIY
>TRBV9|TRBJ1-6
ASSVSGDSPLH
>TRBV28|TRBJ1-4
ASTRTSRAEKLF
>TRBV11-2|TRBJ1-6
ASSLLGQYNSPLH
>TRBV2|TRBJ2-3
ASSVRLSTDTQY
>TRBV2|TRBJ1-2
ASTQDVGPVYGYT
>TRBV2|TRBJ2-5
ASTWTGRFETQY